This TCR beta chain was captured in a study of immune evolution from preneoplasia to lung adenocarcinoma. Study-level points and caveats: Clonality was highest in normal lung, lower in later-stage lesions apparently.

The germline V gene encodes CDR1 SGHKS and CDR2 YYEKEE (reference sequence). The V and J ends lost 4 bases and 8 bases respectively, with 12 bases between them. This CDR3 region has 13 residues. Here immunoSEQ multiplex PCR was the method, and the copy in TCRdb shows in-frame clones only, minus some. The data contain 37,000 or so clones, 74% of them singletons. Points on this clone: Antigen specificity is unknown.

Patients had resection in Japan or China between about 2014 and 2018. H&E slides confirmed each diagnosis, reviewed by two pathologists independently. Macro-dissection enriched premalignant or tumor cells before nucleic acid extraction. Sequencing was done on a sample of FFPE invasive lung adenocarcinoma tissue. The sequence was collected from a person aged 55 to 70 with lung adenocarcinoma. The gene calls are TRBV5-5 and TRBJ2-2; D remains unclear. As DNA, the CDR3 is TGTGCCAGCAGCCTTGAGCAGCCGGGGGAGCTGTTTTTT. This translates into CASSLEQPGELFF.